This T cell receptor (beta chain) was obtained from a study of blood T cell repertoires in COVID-19. Looking at the study overall: The study drew acute and convalescent COVID-19 samples from the United States, Italy and Spain.

Here immunoSEQ multiplex PCR was the method, and the copy in TCRdb shows in-frame clones only, minus some. This table holds 150,000 to 200,000 clones, 60% to 80% found once. Germline loops: CDR1 LNHDA, CDR2 SQIVND (reference sequence). CDR3 length: 14 amino acids. V was clipped by 3 bases and J by 1 base, with 9 bases between them. V usage is TRBV19 and J usage is TRBJ2-5, with D perhaps matching TRBD2 (6 bases). The TCR originated in a man aged 55 to 70 who had been exposed to COVID-19. Sequenced material: PBMCs or T cells enriched from blood (not recorded which). The CDR3 bases are TGTGCCAGTAGTATCGGGGGACCCCAAGAGACCCAGTACTTC. Translation: CASSIGGPQETQYF.